These 3 T cell receptor beta chains were sequenced from one sample in a study of blood T cell repertoires in COVID-19 (dated by TCRdb to the early 2020s). Libraries were prepared through the immunoSEQ multiplex PCR assay. In TCRdb, the immuneACCESS table is reduced to in-frame sequences with V and J assigned. These tables do not hold every clone; where another copy was compared, an unresolved V gene accounts for under half, and the others remain unexplained. This sample holds around 150,000 clones; approximately 84% were observed only once. The ten biggest clones cover 8.3% of the sample. Source material: peripheral blood. These receptors were taken from a woman aged 60 to 75 with COVID-19, enrolled during active disease.

This chain links TRBV13 with TRBJ2-1, with D maybe TRBD2 (5 bases). The V and J ends lost 3 bases and 9 bases respectively, with 30 bases between them. This CDR3 comprises 19 residues. Per the germline V gene, CDR1 is PRHDT and CDR2 is FYEKMQ (reference sequence). The CDR3 DNA sequence: TGTGCCAGCAGCTTTAAAGGAGGCGGTTGGGAGAGCCAAGGGAGTGAGCAGTTCTTC. Translated: CASSFKGGGWESQGSEQFF.

The chain carries TRBV19 and TRBJ2-1; 9 nucleotides match TRBD2. CDR3 length: 17 amino acids. Per germline, CDR1 LNHDA and CDR2 SQIVND (reference sequence). V shed 1 base, J shed 4 bases, and the junction held 8 bases outside the gene matches. CDR3 coding DNA: TGTGCCAGTAGTATAGGTGCTTTGACTAGCGGTTACAATGAGCAGTTCTTC. Translation gives CASSIGALTSGYNEQFF.

This clone was seen a single time. This chain joins TRBV10-3 and TRBJ1-1; D perhaps matches TRBD1 (5 bases). From germline, CDR1 is ENHRY and CDR2 SYGVKD. The germline V and J ends were trimmed by 7 bases and 0 bases, with 15 bases remaining between them. The CDR3 runs 15 residues. CDR3 nucleotide sequence: TGTGCCATCACCCCCGACAGCCTCATGAACACTGAAGCTTTCTTT. Translation: CAITPDSLMNTEAFF.